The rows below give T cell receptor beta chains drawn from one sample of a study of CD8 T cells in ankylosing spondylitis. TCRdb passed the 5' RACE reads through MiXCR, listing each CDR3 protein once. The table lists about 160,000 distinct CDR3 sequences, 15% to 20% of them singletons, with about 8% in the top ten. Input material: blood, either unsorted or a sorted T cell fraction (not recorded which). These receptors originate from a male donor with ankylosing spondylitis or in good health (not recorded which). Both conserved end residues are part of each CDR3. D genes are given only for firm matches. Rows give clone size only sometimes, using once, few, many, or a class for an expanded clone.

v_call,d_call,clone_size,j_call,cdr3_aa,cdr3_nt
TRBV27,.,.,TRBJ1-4,CATSRGGHEKLFF,TGTGCCACCTCGCGGGGGGGGCATGAAAAACTGTTTTTT
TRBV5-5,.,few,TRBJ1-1,CASSLAGQEDTEAFF,TGTGCCAGCAGCTTGGCTGGGCAGGAGGACACTGAAGCTTTCTTT
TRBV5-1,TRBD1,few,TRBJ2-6,CASSFTRQGAAGANVLTF,TGCGCCAGCAGCTTTACTAGACAGGGGGCGGCTGGGGCCAACGTCCTGACTTTC
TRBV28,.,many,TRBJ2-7,CASSMRGYEQYF,TGTGCCAGCAGTATGAGGGGATACGAGCAGTACTTC
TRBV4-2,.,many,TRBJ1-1,CASSQVGQMNTEAFF,TGTGCCAGCAGCCAAGTTGGGCAAATGAACACTGAAGCTTTCTTT
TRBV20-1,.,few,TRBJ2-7,CSASGGNYDEQYF,TGCAGTGCTAGTGGTGGAAACTATGACGAACAGTACTTC
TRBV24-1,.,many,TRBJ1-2,CATSDTGSSYGYTF,TGTGCCACCAGTGACACGGGATCGAGCTATGGCTACACCTTC
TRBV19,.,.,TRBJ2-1,CASSKSRGLSYNEQFF,TGTGCCAGTAGCAAGAGCCGAGGTTTATCCTACAATGAGCAGTTCTTC
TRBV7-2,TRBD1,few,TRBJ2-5,CVSSMGQQETQYF,TGTGTCAGCAGCATGGGACAGCAAGAGACCCAGTACTTC
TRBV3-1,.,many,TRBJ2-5,CASSQDPRGETQYF,TGTGCCAGCAGCCAAGACCCCAGGGGTGAGACCCAGTACTTC